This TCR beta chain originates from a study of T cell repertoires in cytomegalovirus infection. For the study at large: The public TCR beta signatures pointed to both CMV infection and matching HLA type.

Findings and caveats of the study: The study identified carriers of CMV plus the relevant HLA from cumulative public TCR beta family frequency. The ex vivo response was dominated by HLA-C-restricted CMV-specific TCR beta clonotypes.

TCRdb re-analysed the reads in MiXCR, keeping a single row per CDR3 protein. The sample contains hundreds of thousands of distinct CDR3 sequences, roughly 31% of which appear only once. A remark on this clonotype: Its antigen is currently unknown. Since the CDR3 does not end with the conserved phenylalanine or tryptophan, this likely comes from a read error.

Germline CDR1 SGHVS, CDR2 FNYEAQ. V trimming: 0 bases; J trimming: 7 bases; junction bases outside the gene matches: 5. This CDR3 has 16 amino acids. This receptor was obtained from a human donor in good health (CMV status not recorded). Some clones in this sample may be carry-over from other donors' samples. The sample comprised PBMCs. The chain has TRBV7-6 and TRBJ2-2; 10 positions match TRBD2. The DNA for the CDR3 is TGTGCCAGCAGCTTAGCAGCGGGGGGGCCTCACGGGGAGCTGTTTTTG. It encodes CASSLAAGGPHGELFL.